This T cell receptor beta chain was found in a study of T cell changes during pregnancy in multiple sclerosis. Using immunoSEQ multiplex PCR, the repertoire was profiled, and TCRdb retains in-frame clones only, with some absent. The sample holds more than 25,000 clones, 90% to 95% seen once. CDR3 length: 16 residues. The germline CDR1 and CDR2 sequences are LNHDA and SQIVND (reference sequence). Trimming cost V 5 bases and J 2 bases; bases outside gene matches: 7. This chain links TRBV19 with TRBJ2-3; 10 nucleotides line up with TRBD2. The input for sequencing was CD8+ T cells from peripheral blood mononuclear cells, taken in the second trimester of pregnancy. The receptor was isolated from a female donor in good health, enrolled as a control in a pregnancy study. As DNA, the CDR3 is TGTGCCAGTAGTTCCTGGACTAGCGGCAACACAGATACGCAGTATTTT. Its translation is CASSSWTSGNTDTQYF.